This entry is about one TCR beta chain. The antigen remains undetermined. Repertoires were generated with immunoSEQ multiplex PCR, while TCRdb's copy carries only in-frame clones and drops some. The sample holds about 480,000 clones, 70% to 90% seen once. The data are from a study of Ad26.COV2.S vaccination and SARS-CoV-2 variants. Indicated treatment: roughly 18 received Ad26.COV2.S at low or high dose, single or two shots; 5 received placebo; per-sample allocation not given. The investigators took samples on day 63 after the first vaccine or placebo injection. Points from the study as a whole: The study found higher spike-specific TCR breadth in vaccine than placebo recipients. The TCR-based breadth and depth measures might underestimate overall T cell responses.

The sequenced sample was peripheral blood, obtained in a trial of Ad26.COV2.S vaccine versus placebo. The clonotype was recovered from a person aged 18-65 years who received the Ad26.COV2.S COVID-19 vaccine or a placebo.

The CDR3 DNA is TGTGCCAGCTCACCTGCCAGAGTTAATGAGCAGTTCTTC. Amino acid sequence: CASSPARVNEQFF. V gene TRBV18 combines with J gene TRBJ2-1; D gene unclear. Germline values: CDR1 KGHSH, CDR2 LQKENI. V lost 3 bases and J lost 7, with 10 bases in between. This CDR3 is built from 13 residues.